Detailed here is one TCR beta chain. Negative isolation was used for CD8+ and CD4+ T cells, and FACS enrichment was applied to TEMRA cells. The CDR3 runs 16 residues. V lost 5 bases, J lost 4 bases, and 8 bases stayed unmatched. Germline values: CDR1 PRHDT, CDR2 FYEKMQ (reference sequence). This specimen comes from a study of CD8 T cells in Susac syndrome. The authors reverse transcribed about 0.5 to 1 ug RNA with random hexamers. An immunoSEQ multiplex PCR amplified TCR beta CDR3 over 54 Vbeta and 13 Jbeta. TCRdb reprocessed the immunoSEQ multiplex PCR reads via MiXCR and lists one record per CDR3 protein. The sample has 150,000 to 200,000 distinct CDR3 sequences; roughly 94% are singletons.

The source material was CD4+ T cells from PBMCs. This chain joins TRBV13 and TRBJ2-6, with 7 bases fitting TRBD1. The clonotype originates from a human donor in good health. The CDR3 sequence: CASSLYRGSGANVLTF. DNA of the CDR3: TGTGCCAGCAGCCTTTACAGGGGTTCAGGGGCCAACGTCCTGACTTTC.